Listed below are T cell receptor beta chains from one sample, sequenced in a study of blood T cell repertoires in COVID-19. Sequencing was performed with immunoSEQ multiplex PCR; in TCRdb, only in-frame clones are kept and a portion is missing. Of 80,000 to 130,000 clones listed, about 86% were seen once; the top ten hold 2% to 3%. Sequencing input: PBMCs or T cells enriched from blood (not recorded which). The receptors were sampled from a woman aged 45-60 years who had recovered from COVID-19. Each CDR3 is given with its conserved first and last residue. The D gene is left open where the match is weak. Size values are once, few and many counts, or a class for expanded clones, and some rows have none.

v_call: TRBV3-1/TRBV3-2
d_call: -
j_call: TRBJ2-2
clone_size: -
cdr3_nt: TGTGCCAGCAGCCCTTGGGGCAACTCGCGGACCGGGGAGCTGTTTTTT
cdr3_aa: CASSPWGNSRTGELFF

v_call: TRBV7-9
d_call: -
j_call: TRBJ1-2
clone_size: once
cdr3_nt: TGTGCCAGCAGCTTAGACGATGGGGGCGTGAATGGCTACACCTTC
cdr3_aa: CASSLDDGGVNGYTF

v_call: TRBV19
d_call: TRBD1
j_call: TRBJ2-3
clone_size: -
cdr3_nt: TGTGCCAGTAGTACGCCTCTTCTCCGGGACAGGGGAAACCCAGATACGCAGTATTTT
cdr3_aa: CASSTPLLRDRGNPDTQYF

v_call: TRBV6-5
d_call: -
j_call: TRBJ1-5
clone_size: -
cdr3_nt: TGTGCCAGCAGGATCGGGTCTCCCACTCAGCCCCAGCATTTT
cdr3_aa: CASRIGSPTQPQHF

v_call: TRBV9
d_call: TRBD1
j_call: TRBJ2-2
clone_size: -
cdr3_nt: TGTGCCAGCAGCGGAGTACAGGGGCGCACCGGGGAGCTGTTTTTT
cdr3_aa: CASSGVQGRTGELFF

v_call: TRBV30
d_call: TRBD1
j_call: TRBJ1-2
clone_size: -
cdr3_nt: TGTGCCTGGTTACGGGACAGGGGAAAGCGTGGCTACACCTTC
cdr3_aa: CAWLRDRGKRGYTF

v_call: TRBV4-1
d_call: TRBD1
j_call: TRBJ2-7
clone_size: many
cdr3_nt: TGCGCCAGCAGCCAAGGGACAGGAAAATCCTACGAGCAGTACTTC
cdr3_aa: CASSQGTGKSYEQYF

v_call: TRBV6-5
d_call: TRBD1
j_call: TRBJ1-5
clone_size: -
cdr3_nt: TGTGCCAGCAGTTTAGACAGGGGAGCCGATCAGCCCCAGCATTTT
cdr3_aa: CASSLDRGADQPQHF

v_call: TRBV15
d_call: -
j_call: TRBJ2-5
clone_size: -
cdr3_nt: TGTGCCACCAGCAGGGCTCGGGTTACTCAAGAGACCCAGTACTTC
cdr3_aa: CATSRARVTQETQYF

v_call: TRBV9
d_call: -
j_call: TRBJ1-1
clone_size: few
cdr3_nt: TGTGCCAGCACCCGGTCCGGGAACATGAACACTGAAGCTTTCTTT
cdr3_aa: CASTRSGNMNTEAFF

v_call: TRBV19
d_call: -
j_call: TRBJ1-1
clone_size: few
cdr3_nt: TGTGCCAGTGGTATAGGCCAAGACAGGGAAGCTTTCTTT
cdr3_aa: CASGIGQDREAFF

v_call: TRBV7-8
d_call: TRBD2
j_call: TRBJ2-1
clone_size: few
cdr3_nt: TGTGCCAGCAGCTTAGGTGCGGGAGCCCACAATGAGCAGTTCTTC
cdr3_aa: CASSLGAGAHNEQFF

v_call: TRBV6-5
d_call: -
j_call: TRBJ2-7
clone_size: -
cdr3_nt: TGTGCCAGCAGTTATGCGAGTAACTACGAGCAGTACTTC
cdr3_aa: CASSYASNYEQYF

v_call: TRBV2
d_call: -
j_call: TRBJ2-7
clone_size: -
cdr3_nt: TGTGCCAGCAGGTTTGGAGGGCCTTCCTACGAGCAGTACTTC
cdr3_aa: CASRFGGPSYEQYF

v_call: TRBV7-8
d_call: -
j_call: TRBJ1-5
clone_size: -
cdr3_nt: TGTGCCAGCAGCTCCCTCCCCAATCAGCCCCAGCATTTT
cdr3_aa: CASSSLPNQPQHF

v_call: TRBV5-6
d_call: TRBD1
j_call: TRBJ2-4
clone_size: few
cdr3_nt: TGTGCCAGCAGCTTCCGGACAGGGGCCAAAAACATTCAGTACTTC
cdr3_aa: CASSFRTGAKNIQYF

v_call: TRBV5-8
d_call: TRBD1
j_call: TRBJ2-3
clone_size: once
cdr3_nt: TGTGCCAGCAGCCATGGACAGGGCACAGATACGCAGTATTTT
cdr3_aa: CASSHGQGTDTQYF

v_call: TRBV7-3
d_call: TRBD1
j_call: TRBJ1-1
clone_size: -
cdr3_nt: TGTGCCAGCAGCTTAGGGACAGGGGATTCTGAAGCTTTCTTT
cdr3_aa: CASSLGTGDSEAFF

v_call: TRBV7-2
d_call: TRBD1
j_call: TRBJ2-7
clone_size: -
cdr3_nt: TGTGCCAGCAGCTCCGGACAGGGCCCCTACGAGCAGTACTTC
cdr3_aa: CASSSGQGPYEQYF

v_call: TRBV27
d_call: -
j_call: TRBJ1-1
clone_size: few
cdr3_nt: TGTGCCAGCAGTTTGCTGGGCCTTGGGACAACGGGAACTGAAGCTTTCTTT
cdr3_aa: CASSLLGLGTTGTEAFF

v_call: TRBV3-1/TRBV3-2
d_call: -
j_call: TRBJ2-7
clone_size: few
cdr3_nt: TGTGCCAGCAGCCAAGATCCGTGGAGCTCCTACGAGCAGTACTTC
cdr3_aa: CASSQDPWSSYEQYF